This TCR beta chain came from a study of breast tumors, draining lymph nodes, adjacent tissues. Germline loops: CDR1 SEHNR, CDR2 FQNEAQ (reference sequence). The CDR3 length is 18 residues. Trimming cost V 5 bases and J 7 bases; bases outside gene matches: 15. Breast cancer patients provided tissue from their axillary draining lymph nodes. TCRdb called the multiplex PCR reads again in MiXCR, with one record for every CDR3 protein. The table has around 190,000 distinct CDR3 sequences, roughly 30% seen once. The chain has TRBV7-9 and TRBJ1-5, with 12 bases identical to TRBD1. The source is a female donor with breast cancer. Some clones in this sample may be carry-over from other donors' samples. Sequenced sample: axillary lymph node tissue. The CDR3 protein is CASSPTGGGTGGEQPQHF. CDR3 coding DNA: TGTGCCAGCAGCCCAACAGGCGGGGGGACAGGGGGCGAACAGCCCCAGCATTTT. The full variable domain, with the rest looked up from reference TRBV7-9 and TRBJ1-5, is DTGVSQNPRHKITKRGQNVTFRCDPISEHNRLYWYRQTLGQGPEFLTYFQNEAQLEKSRLLSDRFSAERPKGSFSTLEIQRTEQGDSAMYLCASSPTGGGTGGEQPQHFGDGTRLSIL.